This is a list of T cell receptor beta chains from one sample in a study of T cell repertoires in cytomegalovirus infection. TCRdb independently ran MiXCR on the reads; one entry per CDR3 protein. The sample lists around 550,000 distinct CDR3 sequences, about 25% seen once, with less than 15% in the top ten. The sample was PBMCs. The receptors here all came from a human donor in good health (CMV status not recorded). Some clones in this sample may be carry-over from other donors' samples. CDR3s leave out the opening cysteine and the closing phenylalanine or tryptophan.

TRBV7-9 ASSLVLANEQF
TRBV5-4 ASSYQSSYEQY
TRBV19 ASKSSIGTDTQY
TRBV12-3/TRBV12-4 ASSFLPMTEAF
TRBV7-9 ASSLIGTEAF
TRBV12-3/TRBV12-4 ASSIRRQSPLH
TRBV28 ASSWDRWQGSSGNTIY
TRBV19 ASSISGYSYNEQF
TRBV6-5 ASSLAEMGEQY
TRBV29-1 SAGTSGTYNEQF
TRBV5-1 ASSLELAGVSYNEQF
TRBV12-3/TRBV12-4 ASSIPGGSEAF
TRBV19 ASSIRGPMGEQY
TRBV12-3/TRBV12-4 ASSTQAGEEF
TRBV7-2 ASSLLGQNEQF
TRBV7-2 ASSLVGWDYGYT
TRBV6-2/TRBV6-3 ASREQAGAGELF
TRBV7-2 ASSLNGVRDTQY
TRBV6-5 ASRGSGTRSYNEQF
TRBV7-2 ASSNRDYKPSQETQY
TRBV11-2 ASSLWTGGSYPYEQY
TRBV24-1 ATSDPSGLYNEQF
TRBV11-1 ASSVTSSGANVLT
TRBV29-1 SVYRVRYGYT
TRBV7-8 ASSSDISPDTQY
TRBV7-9 ASSARDLTYEQY
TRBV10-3 AISGTSGNYEQY
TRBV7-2 ASRSAGTVGGYT
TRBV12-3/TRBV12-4 ASNPGSSRGGTQY
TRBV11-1 ASSPEEGQANTEAF
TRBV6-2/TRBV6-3 ASSYGWGRYEQY
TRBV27 ASRTQGMPSQPQH
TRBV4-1 ASSQPSSGLAVNEQF
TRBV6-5 ASSFSTEQY
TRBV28 ASRPTGTNTEAF
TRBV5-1 ASSSTSGGIETQY
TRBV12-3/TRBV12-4 ASSLEGADYGYT
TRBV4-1 ASSQDSGTQY
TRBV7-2 ASSTGTHGELF
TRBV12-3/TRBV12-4 ASILSGRRELF
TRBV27 ASSRDRWRGYT
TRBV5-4 ASSQSGLRYNEQF
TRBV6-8 ASRDRLYSPLH
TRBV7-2 ASSLEARGFSNQPQH
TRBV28 ASSYGTVNYGYT
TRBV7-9 ASSDQDGKNTEAF
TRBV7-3 ASGPPGTSGGPQY
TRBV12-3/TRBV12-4 ASSSGRSTDTQY
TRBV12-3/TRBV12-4 ASSPQSLGPTSIGELF
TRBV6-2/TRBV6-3 ASFSGGSYNEQF
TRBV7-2 ASSRLGNEQF
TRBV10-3 ATYYSSGASTDTQY
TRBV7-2 ASSTGLAGGSDTQY
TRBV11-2 ASSLSGLNQPQH
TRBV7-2 ASSSASGRETQY
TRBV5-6 ASSLAPPVGVDEQY
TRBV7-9 ASSLFRDIQETQY
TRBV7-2 ASSLASGSRDEQF
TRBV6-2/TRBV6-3 ASSYLGLAGADTQY
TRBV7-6 ASSLVASGNGRTGELF